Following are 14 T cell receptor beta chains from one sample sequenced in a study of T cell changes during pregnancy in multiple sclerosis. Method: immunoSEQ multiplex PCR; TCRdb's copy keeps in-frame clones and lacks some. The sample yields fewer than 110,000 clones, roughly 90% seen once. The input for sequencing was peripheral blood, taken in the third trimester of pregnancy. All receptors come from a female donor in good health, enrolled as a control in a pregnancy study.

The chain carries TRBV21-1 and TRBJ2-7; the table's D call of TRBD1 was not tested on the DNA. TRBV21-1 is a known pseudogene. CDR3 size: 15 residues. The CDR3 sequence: CASSGRDRGSYEQYF. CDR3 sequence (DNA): TGTGCCAGCAGCGGCCGGGACAGGGGATCCTACGAGCAGTACTTC.

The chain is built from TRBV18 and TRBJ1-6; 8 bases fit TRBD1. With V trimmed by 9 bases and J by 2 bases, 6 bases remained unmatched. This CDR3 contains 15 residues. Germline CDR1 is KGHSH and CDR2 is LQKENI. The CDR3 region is CASKQGDPYNSPLHF. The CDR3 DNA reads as TGTGCCAGTAAACAGGGGGACCCCTATAATTCACCCCTCCACTTT.

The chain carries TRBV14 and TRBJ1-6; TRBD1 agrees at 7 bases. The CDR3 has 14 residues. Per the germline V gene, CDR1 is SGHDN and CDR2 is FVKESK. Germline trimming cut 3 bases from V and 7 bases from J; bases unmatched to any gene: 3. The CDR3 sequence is CASSQGQLNSPLHF. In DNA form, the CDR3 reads TGTGCCAGCAGCCAGGGACAGCTGAATTCACCCCTCCACTTT.

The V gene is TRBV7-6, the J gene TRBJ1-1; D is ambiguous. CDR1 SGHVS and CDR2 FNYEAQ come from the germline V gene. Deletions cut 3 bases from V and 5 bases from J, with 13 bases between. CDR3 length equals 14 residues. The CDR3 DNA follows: TGTGCCAGCAGCTTTTCAAATTTCGGGACTGAAGCTTTCTTT. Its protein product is CASSFSNFGTEAFF. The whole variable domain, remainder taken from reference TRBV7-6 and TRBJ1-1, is GAGVSQSPRYKVTKRGQDVALRCDPISGHVSLYWYRQALGQGPEFLTYFNYEAQQDKSGLPNDRFSAERPEGSISTLTIQRTEQRDSAMYRCASSFSNFGTEAFFGQGTRLTVV.

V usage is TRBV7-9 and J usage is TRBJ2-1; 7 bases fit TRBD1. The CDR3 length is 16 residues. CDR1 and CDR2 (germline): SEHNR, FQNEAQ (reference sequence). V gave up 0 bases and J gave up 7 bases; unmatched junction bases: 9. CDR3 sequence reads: CASSLANRGERNEQFF. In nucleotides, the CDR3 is TGTGCCAGCAGCTTAGCGAACAGGGGAGAAAGGAATGAGCAGTTCTTC.

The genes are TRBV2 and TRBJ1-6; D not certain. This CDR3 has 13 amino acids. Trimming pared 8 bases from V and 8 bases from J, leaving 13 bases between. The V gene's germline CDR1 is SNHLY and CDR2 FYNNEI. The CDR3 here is CASDGSRDSPLHF. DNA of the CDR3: TGTGCCAGCGACGGGTCCCGGGATTCACCCCTCCACTTT. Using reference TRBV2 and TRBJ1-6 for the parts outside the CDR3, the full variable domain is EPEVTQTPSHQVTQMGQEVILRCVPISNHLYFYWYRQILGQKVEFLVSFYNNEISEKSEIFDDQFSVERPDGSNFTLKIRSTKLEDSAMYFCASDGSRDSPLHFGNGTRLTVT.

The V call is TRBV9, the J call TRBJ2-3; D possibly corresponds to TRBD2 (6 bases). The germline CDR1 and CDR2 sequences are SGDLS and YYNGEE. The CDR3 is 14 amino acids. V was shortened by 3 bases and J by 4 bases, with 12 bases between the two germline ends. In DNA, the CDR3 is TGTGCCAGCAGCGGGGGATCGGGGGCAGATACGCAGTATTTT. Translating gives CASSGGSGADTQYF.

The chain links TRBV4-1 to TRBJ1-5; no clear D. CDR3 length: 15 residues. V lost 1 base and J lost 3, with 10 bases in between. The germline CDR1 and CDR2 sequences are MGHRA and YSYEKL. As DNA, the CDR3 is TGCGCCAGCAGCCAAGCCGGACTAACCAATCAGCCCCAGCATTTT. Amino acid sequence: CASSQAGLTNQPQHF.

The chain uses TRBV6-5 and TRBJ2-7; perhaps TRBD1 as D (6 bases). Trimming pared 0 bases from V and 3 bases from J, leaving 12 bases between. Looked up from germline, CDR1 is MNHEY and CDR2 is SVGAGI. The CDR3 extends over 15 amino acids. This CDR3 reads CASSYSGTPDYEQYF. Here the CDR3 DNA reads TGTGCCAGCAGTTACTCCGGGACACCAGACTACGAGCAGTACTTC.

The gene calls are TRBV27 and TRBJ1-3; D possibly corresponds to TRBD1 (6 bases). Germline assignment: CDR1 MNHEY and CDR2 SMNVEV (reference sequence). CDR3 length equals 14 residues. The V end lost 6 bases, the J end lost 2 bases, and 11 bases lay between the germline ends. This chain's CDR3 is CASSLQGTGNTIYF. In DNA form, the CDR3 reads TGTGCCAGCAGCCTACAGGGTACTGGAAACACCATATATTTT.

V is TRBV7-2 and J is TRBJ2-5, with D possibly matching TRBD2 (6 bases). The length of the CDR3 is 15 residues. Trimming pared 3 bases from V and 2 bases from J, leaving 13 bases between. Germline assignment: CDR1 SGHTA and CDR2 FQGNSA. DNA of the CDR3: TGTGCCAGCAGCTTGGTCCGGGGGACGCAAGAGACCCAGTACTTC. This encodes CASSLVRGTQETQYF. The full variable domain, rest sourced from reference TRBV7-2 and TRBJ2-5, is GAGVSQSPSNKVTEKGKDVELRCDPISGHTALYWYRQSLGQGLEFLIYFQGNSAPDKSGLPSDRFSAERTGGSVSTLTIQRTQQEDSAVYLCASSLVRGTQETQYFGPGTRLLVL.

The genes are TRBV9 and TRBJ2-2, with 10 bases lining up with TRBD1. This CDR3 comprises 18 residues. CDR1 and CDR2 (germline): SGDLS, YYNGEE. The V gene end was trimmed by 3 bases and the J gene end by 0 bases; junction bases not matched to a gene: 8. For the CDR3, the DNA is TGTGCCAGCAGCGAAGAATTTGGGACAGGGGCGAACACCGGGGAGCTGTTTTTT. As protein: CASSEEFGTGANTGELFF.

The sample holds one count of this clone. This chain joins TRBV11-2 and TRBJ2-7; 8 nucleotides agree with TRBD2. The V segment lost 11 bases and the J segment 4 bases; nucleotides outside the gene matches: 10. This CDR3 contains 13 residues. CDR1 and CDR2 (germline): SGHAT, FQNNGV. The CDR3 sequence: CAGSPGGLYEQYF. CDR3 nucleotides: TGTGCCGGATCTCCGGGGGGGCTGTACGAGCAGTACTTC. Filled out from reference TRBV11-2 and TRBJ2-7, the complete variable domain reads EAGVAQSPRYKIIEKRQSVAFWCNPISGHATLYWYQQILGQGPKLLIQFQNNGVVDDSQLPKDRFSAERLKGVDSTLKIQPAKLEDSAVYLCAGSPGGLYEQYFGPGTRLTVT.

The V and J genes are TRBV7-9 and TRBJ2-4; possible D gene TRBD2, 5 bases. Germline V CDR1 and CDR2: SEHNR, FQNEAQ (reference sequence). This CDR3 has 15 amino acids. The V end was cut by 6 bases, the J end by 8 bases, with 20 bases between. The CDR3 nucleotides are TGTGCCAGCAGTAATGGAATTAGCGTTGGCGACATTCAGTACTTC. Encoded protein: CASSNGISVGDIQYF.